Each of the 14 T cell receptor beta chains below was sequenced from the same sample in a study of blood T cell repertoires in COVID-19. Data came from immunoSEQ multiplex PCR; TCRdb stores just in-frame clones and leaves some out. The table includes about 130,000 clones, approximately 80% detected once. Sequencing input: peripheral blood. The receptors derive from a woman between 45 and 60 years old with acute or convalescent COVID-19.

The CDR3 nucleotides read TGCGCCAGCAGCCAATTCCTAGCGGGGAGGACCGATACGCAGTATTTT. Translation gives CASSQFLAGRTDTQYF. This rearrangement joins TRBV4-1 to TRBJ2-3; TRBD2 agrees at 9 bases. V shed 2 bases and J 6 bases; nucleotides not matched to a gene: 9. CDR1 is MGHRA, CDR2 YSYEKL, per germline. The CDR3 length is 16 residues.

CDR3 DNA: TGTGCCAGCAGCCGACGAGGGGATACGCAGTATTTT. Translated: CASSRRGDTQYF. V gene TRBV7-8 combines with J gene TRBJ2-3; TRBD2 is a possible D gene (5 bases). Germline V gene data show CDR1 as SGHVS and CDR2 as FQNEAQ. The CDR3 sequence is 12 residues long. The V gene lost 5 bases and the J gene lost 6 bases, with 9 bases spanning the gap.

This sequence joins TRBV19 and TRBJ2-2; D uncertain. V dropped 10 bases and J dropped 1 base, with 16 bases sitting between them. Germline V lookup: CDR1 LNHDA, CDR2 SQIVND (reference sequence). This CDR3 has 15 amino acids. The CDR3 reads CATTISRQNTGELFF. CDR3 nucleotide sequence: TGTGCCACCACAATATCAAGACAGAACACCGGGGAGCTGTTTTTT.

The CDR3 reads CASSFGTSADNEQFF. CDR3 sequence (DNA): TGTGCCAGCAGTTTTGGGACTAGTGCAGACAATGAGCAGTTCTTC. V gene TRBV27 combines with J gene TRBJ2-1, with TRBD2 matching 8 bases. The CDR3 is 15 amino acids. V was pared by 3 bases and J by 5 bases, with 6 bases of the junction left unmatched. Looked up from germline, CDR1 is MNHEY and CDR2 is SMNVEV (reference sequence).

The chain recombines TRBV12-3 or TRBV12-4 with TRBJ2-7, with D tentatively TRBD1 (6 bases). The V end lost 5 bases, the J end lost 4 bases, and 9 bases lay between the germline ends. The CDR3 is 12 residues long. This CDR3 is CASSLDSYEQYF. CDR3 DNA sequence: TGTGCCAGCAGTCTGGACAGTTACGAGCAGTACTTC.

This clone showed up just once. This chain uses TRBV11-2 with TRBJ1-1; TRBD1 is a possible D gene (5 bases). The germline V gene encodes CDR1 SGHAT and CDR2 FQNNGV. Trimming took off 6 bases at V and 4 bases at J, with 15 bases between the two ends. This CDR3 has 14 amino acids. The CDR3 spells CASSLRGGITEAFF. CDR3 nucleotides: TGTGCCAGCAGTCTTAGGGGCGGTATCACTGAAGCTTTCTTT. Using reference TRBV11-2 and TRBJ1-1 for the parts outside the CDR3, the full variable domain is EAGVAQSPRYKIIEKRQSVAFWCNPISGHATLYWYQQILGQGPKLLIQFQNNGVVDDSQLPKDRFSAERLKGVDSTLKIQPAKLEDSAVYLCASSLRGGITEAFFGQGTRLTVV.

This clone was seen once. The chain has TRBV24-1 and TRBJ1-4; the D gene is possibly TRBD1 (6 bases). Looked up from germline, CDR1 is KGHDR and CDR2 is SFDVKD. V lost 7 bases to trimming and J lost 7 bases, with 15 bases between them. This CDR3 has 14 residues. This chain's CDR3 is CATSKGQGSEKLFF. The CDR3, as DNA: TGTGCCACCAGCAAGGGACAAGGGAGTGAAAAACTGTTTTTT.

The V call is TRBV9, the J call TRBJ2-1, with 12 nucleotides matching TRBD2. The CDR3 spans 16 residues. Germline assignment: CDR1 SGDLS and CDR2 YYNGEE. Trimming at V came to 0 bases and at J to 8 bases, leaving 6 bases not matched to a gene. The CDR3 nucleotides read TGTGCCAGCAGCGTAGGCGCTAGCGGGAGGGGCGATGAGCAGTTCTTC. This gives the protein CASSVGASGRGDEQFF.

This chain connects TRBV27 to TRBJ2-7; 8 bases fit TRBD1. Trimming cost V 6 bases and J 2 bases; bases outside gene matches: 3. The germline CDR1 and CDR2 sequences are MNHEY and SMNVEV (reference sequence). The CDR3 spans 13 residues. CDR3: CASSNRGAYEQYF. The CDR3 DNA follows: TGTGCCAGCAGCAACAGGGGGGCCTACGAGCAGTACTTC.

The V call is TRBV7-3, the J call TRBJ2-1; tentatively, D is TRBD1 (6 bases). V gave up 5 bases and J gave up 5 bases, with 10 bases separating them. The CDR3 extends over 13 amino acids. Germline values: CDR1 SGHTA, CDR2 FQGTGA. CDR3 region: CASSVGTNNEQFF. In nucleotides, the CDR3 is TGTGCCAGCAGCGTCGGGACAAACAATGAGCAGTTCTTC. The full variable domain, its missing parts supplied by reference TRBV7-3 and TRBJ2-1, is GAGVSQTPSNKVTEKGKYVELRCDPISGHTALYWYRQSLGQGPEFLIYFQGTGAADDSGLPNDRFFAVRPEGSVSTLKIQRTERGDSAVYLCASSVGTNNEQFFGPGTRLTVL.

This rearrangement joins TRBV5-8 to TRBJ1-4; D perhaps matches TRBD1 (5 bases). The V gene's germline CDR1 is SGHTS and CDR2 YDEGEE. V was clipped by 5 bases and J by 4 bases, with 15 bases between them. This CDR3 spans 15 amino acids. In DNA form, the CDR3 reads TGTGCCAGCAGTGGCAGACAGAGCCTTAATGAAAAACTGTTTTTT. It translates to CASSGRQSLNEKLFF.

The rearrangement links TRBV29-1 to TRBJ2-7; 11 nucleotides line up with TRBD1. Trimming removed 4 bases from V and 5 bases from J; junction bases left unmatched: 7. This CDR3 comprises 14 residues. Germline CDR1 SQVTM, CDR2 ANQGSEA. In DNA form, the CDR3 reads TGCAGCGTTGGCAGGACAGGGGGCTTCAACGAGCAGTACTTC. Translated: CSVGRTGGFNEQYF.

DNA for the CDR3: TGTGCCAGCAGCCTAAGCTCCTATAATTCACCCCTCCACTTT. Amino acids: CASSLSSYNSPLHF. V and J are TRBV28 and TRBJ1-6; D is unclear. Germline lookup yields CDR1 MDHEN and CDR2 SYDVKM. Trimming stripped 6 bases from V and 0 bases from J, with 6 bases between. The CDR3 has 14 amino acids.

This chain joins TRBV2 and TRBJ2-7, with 8 bases fitting TRBD1. The trim removed 6 bases at V and 5 bases at J, leaving 3 bases unmatched. There are 12 residues in the CDR3. The germline gives CDR1 SNHLY, CDR2 FYNNEI. For the CDR3, the DNA is TGTGCCAGCAGCGACAGGGGTAACGAGCAGTACTTC. Protein product: CASSDRGNEQYF. Full variable domain (missing parts from reference TRBV2 and TRBJ2-7): EPEVTQTPSHQVTQMGQEVILRCVPISNHLYFYWYRQILGQKVEFLVSFYNNEISEKSEIFDDQFSVERPDGSNFTLKIRSTKLEDSAMYFCASSDRGNEQYFGPGTRLTVT.